One T cell receptor beta chain is described in this entry. What this receptor recognizes is not known. This sample was included in a study of cytomegalovirus exposure and HLA in healthy donors (TCRdb year 2017). Turning to the overall study: According to an earlier analysis of a few hundred of the donors, 150 million to 200 million T cells yielded 100 million or so unique TCR beta sequences and approximately 300 Gb of sequence data. The study aimed to test whether cataloging public T cell receptors could reveal signatures of past pathogen exposure. An early release that covered several hundred HLA-typed donors contained about 300 gigabases of sequencing data and tens of millions of unique TCR sequences. Of the 300 to 500 genotyped donors, 65% to 90% were placed in the genetic ancestry cluster associated with self-reported Caucasian donors. Among around 400 genotyped donors of the cohort, an average of roughly 230,000 unique TCR beta nucleotide sequences was sequenced per donor, of which about 19% were non-productive. Because of strong linkage in the cohort, a handful of DR-DQ haplotypes were treated as single units for association and clustering. To study patterns of TCR occurrence, a later analysis re-analyzed previously published TCR beta repertoires from more than 550 donors and added high-resolution HLA genotyping. Rather than drawing on any new phenotypic data, the later analysis identified candidate immune exposures from TCR beta sequences and the way those sequences occurred across donors. HLA typing included class I and class II loci at four-digit resolution. Every repertoire in the discovery cohort had been generated on one and the same sequencing platform. An earlier analysis of about 620 of the donors applied high-throughput TCR beta sequencing to assess whether each TCR beta V gene segment acted as functional or pseudogenic. Donor age, sex, ethnicity and CMV serostatus were compiled together with the repertoire data. Besides the first cohort of approximately 670 subjects, a separate validation cohort made up of 120 different subjects was used. The number of donors typed differed by locus, with 629-630 for A, B, C, DRB1 and DQB1, around 560 for DQA1, about 610 for DPA1, and under 490 for DPB1. To predict cytomegalovirus infection status, the study brought together high-throughput TCR immunosequencing, statistical association of individual TCRs with disease status, and machine learning. The T cell repertoires of 666 subjects were profiled by immunosequencing and related to cytomegalovirus serostatus. Genome-wide SNP genotypes for about 65% of the roughly 670 donors were used in a later genetic analysis, which treated that subset as a discovery cohort. Paper-wide results and their limitations: A later genetic analysis associated a missense DCLRE1C variant with V-gene and J-gene trimming of TCR beta chains, and an independent cohort replicated the association. It was suggested by the authors that the approach could potentially be generalized to other disease states and immunological phenotypes. A later analysis associated 16,951 TCR beta sequences with specific HLA alleles at a false discovery rate of 0.05. The cohort was sequenced for TCR beta chains only, and without alpha or paired-chain data the features that could be detected were limited. A further reported finding was that TCR beta sequences accurately predicted the HLA-A and HLA-B alleles for most subjects in the first cohort. In a later analysis, the rate of TCR association differed among HLA loci, with DRB1 alleles having the most associated TCRs and HLA-C alleles having the fewest. In the study, 164 TCR beta chains were listed as associated with cytomegalovirus. Most CMV-associated TCR beta chains appeared to be HLA-restricted in a later analysis, and the HLA associations seemed to be driven largely by CMV exposure. The classifier was reported to diagnose cytomegalovirus status with high specificity and sensitivity in both the original cohort and the validation cohort. Linkage disequilibrium might explain the correlated functional status among segregating V segments, but an unknown experimental factor could not be excluded. Most TCR sequences were observed very rarely across donors, whereas some public TCRs were present in many individuals. A later analysis found that HLA-associated TCR beta chains were more clonally expanded and had lower generation probabilities than equally common non-associated chains. Seventeen rarely observed V segments, including chromosome 9 orphons, were excluded from the earlier analysis of approximately 600 of the donors because counts were too low. In vitro tests confirmed that a few of the cytomegalovirus-associated TCR beta chains recognize cytomegalovirus antigens. A later genetic analysis reported fewer N-insertions in productive TCRs among donors in an Asian-associated ancestry cluster than the approximately 700-donor mean. The sequencing pipeline was judged likely to have produced a cluster of highly shared sequence variants as a technical artifact. Assigning TCR associations to individual alleles was difficult when HLA alleles, especially DR and DQ, strongly co-occurred. Because the 87-base-pair reads could not distinguish some IMGT-functional V segments, including TRBV6-2 and TRBV6-3, those segments were excluded. For the cohort, immune exposure information was limited to CMV serostatus. Presence/absence analyses assumed roughly uniform sequencing depth across donors, an assumption that may not hold. According to a later analysis, parvovirus B19, influenza, CMV and Epstein-Barr virus appeared linked to several top co-occurrence clusters. HLA typing was unavailable for some donors at each locus, so association tests used only the typed subset. An earlier analysis of approximately 590 of the donors showed that most TCR beta V segments appeared in productive rearrangements either about 87% or about 30% of the time, which broadly matched IMGT annotations.

There are 14 amino acids in the CDR3, from cysteine to phenylalanine inclusive. Only the CDR3 DNA is retained, 42 bases long and in frame from the first base. V and J are trimmed by 7 bases and 2 bases, and the gene matches miss 8 bases of the junction. CDR1 ENHRY and CDR2 SYGVKD were looked up in the germline V gene. The cohort consisted of some 730 healthy bone marrow donors. All cohort members were sampled while nominally healthy, although unrecorded immune exposures were likely present. The donor tested CMV seronegative and was one of the 352 seronegative cohort members. A peripheral blood sample was provided by each donor, and peripheral blood mononuclear cells were used for TCR beta sequencing. Genomic DNA was extracted from the blood cell samples with the Qiagen DNeasy Blood Extraction Kit. To prepare the library, the immunoSEQ multiplex PCR assay was applied. For the multiplex PCR, a mixture combining 60 forward primers for TCR Vbeta segments and 13 reverse primers for TCR Jbeta segments was used. Amplification of the CDR3 region of rearranged TCR beta genes was performed with a multiplex PCR assay on genomic DNA. The amplified TCR beta libraries were sequenced on the Illumina HiSeq System as 87-base-pair reads. On the study's bioinformatics: Across the 600 to 700 repertoires, a later analysis counted 80 million or so unique TCR beta chains, roughly 11 million of which were shared by at least two donors. A nearest-neighbor algorithm error-corrected the raw reads and collapsed the reads into unique sequences, merging closely related sequences to remove PCR and sequencing errors. To assign V, D and J gene segments, CDR3 sequences were aligned to IMGT reference sequences. For a sequence to be retained, a match of at least six nucleotides to both a V gene segment and a J gene segment was required. Rearrangements were classified as productive when the CDR3 lacked stop codons and remained in frame with V and J, and all other rearrangements were classified as non-productive. CDR3 was defined according to IMGT convention as the region running from the second conserved V-encoded cysteine to the conserved J-encoded phenylalanine. The earlier analysis of more than 450 of the donors excluded sequences that lacked an unambiguous match to a single V gene segment. An earlier analysis of a few hundred of the donors called V segments functional above 56.7% productive rearrangements and segregating when the between-donor standard deviation exceeded 5%. A statistical classification framework was developed to diagnose cytomegalovirus status using the catalog of TCR beta chain sequences. A later analysis assigned V and J genes by comparing TCR nucleotide sequences with IMGT/GENE-DB human TR gene sequences. Using the TCRdist pipeline, a later analysis assigned CDR3 sequences along with most-parsimonious VDJ recombination scenarios. In a later analysis, each TCR beta chain was defined by its CDR3 amino acid sequence together with its V-gene family, and reads without a unique V-gene family were excluded. A later analysis removed over 500 highly shared, low-generation-probability nucleotide sequences to deal with suspected cross-contamination and a sequencing artifact. In a later analysis, a clonal expansion index for each public chain was calculated from normalized within-repertoire ranks of inferred template counts. A later analysis computed generation probabilities with a VDJ recombination model fitted to out-of-frame rearrangements, and checked the results against IGoR. In a later analysis, hypergeometric tests were used to score TCR-TCR, TCR-HLA and TCR-CMV co-occurrence, with a repertoire-size bias correction applied to TCR pairs. To estimate false discovery rates, a later analysis permuted the HLA or CMV assignments 20 times. In a later analysis, co-occurring TCRs were grouped using DBSCAN, and TCRdist sequence similarity was added for clustering within HLA-allele-positive subsets. Co-occurrence clustering excluded repertoires with fewer than 30,000 or more than 120,000 public chains, plus five with anomalous nucleotide sharing. What TCRdb holds here is the immuneACCESS table cut down to in-frame rearrangements. Part of the clones is not present; checked against another copy, under half of the missing clones reflect an unresolved V gene, and the others are unexplained. The DNA was the basis for D and trimming; V, J and clone size are from that table. Per the sample table, the count is fewer than 100,000 clones. 0.58% of the sample rests with the top ten.

Sequencing input: PBMCs. This clonotype was sampled from a man aged 45-60 years in good health and CMV-seronegative. The chain is encoded by TRBV10-3 joined to TRBJ2-7; 7 central nucleotides agree with TRBD1. The CDR3 here reads CAINIQGPAYEQYF. The DNA reads TGTGCCATCAATATACAGGGGCCGGCCTACGAGCAGTACTTC.